This T cell receptor (beta chain) was documented in a study of blood T cells in healthy people across ages. The CDR3 is made up of 19 amino acids. With a J-beta primer mix and a sample-barcoded 5' primer, a second PCR ran 7 to 11 cycles. TCRdb called the 5' RACE reads again in MiXCR, with one record for every CDR3 protein. This table has about 1.4 million distinct CDR3 sequences, 55% to 75% appearing once. V is TRBV21-1 and J is TRBJ2-7; TRBD2 is the table's D call, not checked against the DNA. TRBV21-1 is reported as a pseudogene. The TCR was taken from a young man in good health. The sequenced sample was blood. CDR3 sequence reads: CASSKGWGLARMSNGEQYF. Written as DNA, the CDR3 is TGTGCCAGCAGCAAAGGGTGGGGACTAGCGAGAATGAGTAACGGCGAGCAGTACTTC.